This paragraph reports one T cell receptor (beta chain). Libraries were prepared by immunoSEQ multiplex PCR; TCRdb keeps only in-frame clonotypes and omits some of them. The sample yields about 130,000 clones, 95% to 96% seen once. The data derive from a study of cytomegalovirus exposure and HLA in healthy donors. Specimen: PBMCs. This receptor was identified in a man aged 18-30 years in good health and CMV-seronegative.

The DNA for the CDR3 is TGTGCCAGCTCACCACAACAGAACGGCTACACCTTC. It yields the protein CASSPQQNGYTF. This chain uses TRBV18 with TRBJ1-2; D unresolved. Per the germline V gene, CDR1 is KGHSH and CDR2 is LQKENI. Trimming left V 1 base short and J 8 bases short, with 8 bases between. This CDR3 is built from 12 residues.